The 27 T cell receptor beta chains in this list originate from one sample, sequenced in a study of shared clonotypes between healthy human individuals. Naivety among CD8 cells was defined by CD45RO negativity and positive CCR7 selection, thereby excluding terminally differentiated effector memory CD45RA+ cells. Sequencing was performed with immunoSEQ multiplex PCR; in TCRdb, only in-frame clones are kept and a portion is missing. The sample consists of roughly 1,800,000 clones, about 95% of them appearing once. Sequencing was done on a sample of naive CD8+ T cells sorted from blood. These receptors originate from a man between 18 and 29 years old in good health.

The V gene is TRBV28, the J gene TRBJ2-5; D perhaps matches TRBD2 (5 bases). The CDR3 contains 12 residues. Trimming cost V 8 bases and J 5 bases, with 12 bases left between them. Germline lookup yields CDR1 MDHEN and CDR2 SYDVKM. The CDR3 is CASGLEEETQYF. The CDR3 DNA follows: TGTGCCAGCGGGTTGGAGGAGGAGACCCAGTACTTC.

This rearrangement joins TRBV5-6 to TRBJ2-5; D gene ambiguous. The end of the DNA aligns better with TRBJ2-7, so the J call may be wrong. The CDR3 is 13 amino acids. CDR1 is SGHDT, CDR2 YYEEEE, per germline. CDR3: CASSWAPSYEQYF. As DNA, the CDR3 is TGTGCCAGCAGCTGGGCCCCCTCCTACGAGCAGTACTTC.

The rearrangement joins TRBV15 to TRBJ2-7; 14 bases agree with TRBD2. CDR1 is LNHNV and CDR2 is YYDKDF in the germline V gene (reference sequence). This CDR3 contains 13 residues. V was pared by 8 bases and J by 4 bases, with 1 base of the junction left unmatched. The CDR3 reads CATGLAGGYEQYF. DNA for the CDR3: TGTGCCACCGGACTAGCGGGAGGTTACGAGCAGTACTTC.

This chain links TRBV29-1 with TRBJ2-7, with D hard to call. The CDR3 is made up of 12 amino acids. Trimming shortened V by 3 bases and J by 2 bases, and 8 bases separated the two germline ends. CDR1 and CDR2 from the germline V gene are SQVTM and ANQGSEA. The CDR3, as DNA: TGCAGCGTTGAGGGCCAGGCCTACGAGCAGTACTTC. As protein: CSVEGQAYEQYF.

V usage is TRBV4-3 and J usage is TRBJ2-1; TRBD1 aligns across 9 bases. In germline, CDR1 is LGHNA, CDR2 YSLEER. V lost 3 bases, J lost 9 bases, and 6 bases stayed unmatched. The CDR3 length is 14 residues. Written as DNA, the CDR3 is TGCGCCAGCAGCCAGCTTACAGGGGGCACTGAGCAGTTCTTC. Protein sequence: CASSQLTGGTEQFF.

V gene TRBV13 combines with J gene TRBJ1-2; possibly TRBD1 for D (5 bases). V lost 5 bases and J lost 4, with 17 bases in between. The CDR3 is made up of 15 amino acids. Germline values: CDR1 PRHDT, CDR2 FYEKMQ (reference sequence). As DNA, the CDR3 is TGTGCCAGCAGCACCCGAGGGACGGACTTCTATGGCTACACCTTC. It yields the protein CASSTRGTDFYGYTF.

The chain uses TRBV7-9 and TRBJ2-5; the D gene is possibly TRBD2 (6 bases). The V gene's germline CDR1 is SEHNR and CDR2 FQNEAQ (reference sequence). The ends were cut back, 8 bases at V and 7 bases at J, with 20 bases in the middle. CDR3 size: 14 residues. The CDR3 reads CASGIGEVAWTQYF. CDR3 nucleotides: TGTGCCAGCGGGATTGGGGAGGTAGCGTGGACCCAGTACTTC.

The rearrangement links TRBV7-2 to TRBJ2-7; TRBD2 matches 7 bases. Germline CDR1 reads SGHTA; CDR2 reads FQGNSA. The CDR3 is made up of 15 amino acids. With 3 bases clipped from V and 1 base from J, the junction kept 6 bases outside the gene matches. CDR3 sequence reads: CASSFPPGGSYEQYF. The CDR3 nucleotides read TGTGCCAGCAGCTTCCCCCCCGGGGGGTCCTACGAGCAGTACTTC.

In DNA form, the CDR3 reads TGCGCCAGCAGCCAAGAGACAGGGCCTATCTATGGCTACACCTTC. This codes for CASSQETGPIYGYTF. The chain recombines TRBV4-1 with TRBJ1-2; 7 bases are a match to TRBD1. The length of the CDR3 is 15 residues. The junction had 5 bases not matched to a gene; V was cut back by 0 bases and J by 4 bases. The V gene's germline CDR1 is MGHRA and CDR2 YSYEKL.

The chain combines TRBV6-5 with TRBJ2-3; D gene unclear. V gave up 0 bases and J gave up 3 bases, with 13 bases separating them. The CDR3 runs 16 residues. The germline V gene encodes CDR1 MNHEY and CDR2 SVGAGI. In DNA, the CDR3 is TGTGCCAGCAGTTACTCGGGCGGAGTAGGTACAGATACGCAGTATTTT. The encoded protein is CASSYSGGVGTDTQYF.

This chain links TRBV13 with TRBJ2-1, with D tentatively TRBD1 or TRBD2 (7 bases each). Germline V lookup: CDR1 PRHDT, CDR2 FYEKMQ (reference sequence). The CDR3 has 18 residues. Trimming cost V 2 bases and J 3 bases, with 20 bases left between them. CDR3 nucleotides: TGTGCCAGCAGCTTAACCGGCGGGGAGGGGACAGACTACAATGAGCAGTTCTTC. Its translation: CASSLTGGEGTDYNEQFF.

The rearrangement uses TRBV7-9 and TRBJ2-3, with TRBD1 matching 8 bases. This CDR3 has 17 residues. J gave up 3 bases and V 5 bases, and 13 bases lay outside the gene matches. Germline loops: CDR1 SEHNR, CDR2 FQNEAQ (reference sequence). This CDR3 reads CASSQTKTGVNTDTQYF. The CDR3 DNA follows: TGTGCCAGCAGCCAAACTAAGACAGGGGTCAATACAGATACGCAGTATTTT.

The chain links TRBV30 to TRBJ2-5; TRBD2 is a possible D gene (6 bases). The CDR3 runs 15 residues. CDR1 and CDR2 (germline): GTSNPN, SVGIG (reference sequence). V was trimmed by 0 bases and J by 0 bases, leaving 11 bases between them. The CDR3 DNA is TGTGCCTGGAGTGTCCCCCCGGGGGACCAAGAGACCCAGTACTTC. Residues: CAWSVPPGDQETQYF. The full variable domain, in which reference TRBV30 and TRBJ2-5 provide the parts outside the CDR3, is SQTIHQWPATLVQPVGSPLSLECTVEGTSNPNLYWYRQAAGRGLQLLFYSVGIGQISSEVPQNLSASRPQDRQFILSSKKLLLSDSGFYLCAWSVPPGDQETQYFGPGTRLLVL.

Remarks on this clone: The same CDR3 can be traced to other DNA sequences in this sample. The genes are TRBV18 and TRBJ1-6, with 7 positions matching TRBD1. The CDR3 has 14 residues. V shed 3 bases and J 8 bases; nucleotides not matched to a gene: 4. Germline-derived CDR1 and CDR2 are KGHSH and LQKENI. CDR3 region: CASSPWDSDSPLHF. The CDR3, as DNA: TGTGCCAGCTCACCTTGGGACAGTGATTCACCCCTCCACTTT.

The chain is built from TRBV7-6 and TRBJ1-1; D may be TRBD1 (5 bases). V lost 3 bases and J 0 bases, leaving 11 bases between the germline ends. Germline assignment: CDR1 SGHVS and CDR2 FNYEAQ. The CDR3 is 15 residues long. The CDR3 DNA reads as TGTGCCAGCAGCTTGAGTCAGGGTATGAACACTGAAGCTTTCTTT. This gives the protein CASSLSQGMNTEAFF.

Note on this clone: Other DNA sequences in this specimen translate into the identical CDR3. This chain links TRBV9 with TRBJ1-2; TRBD1 is a possible D gene (5 bases). Trimming shortened V by 4 bases and J by 5 bases, and 12 bases separated the two germline ends. CDR3 length equals 13 residues. From germline, CDR1 is SGDLS and CDR2 YYNGEE. The DNA for the CDR3 is TGTGCCAGCAGCCCCGGCGGGGGGTATGGCTACACCTTC. It codes for CASSPGGGYGYTF.

On this clone: Other DNA sequences of this sample code for an identical CDR3. This sequence joins TRBV27 and TRBJ2-7; D perhaps matches TRBD1 (7 bases). The germline V gene has CDR1 MNHEY and CDR2 SMNVEV (reference sequence). V was shortened by 2 bases and J by 0 bases, with 8 bases between the two germline ends. The CDR3 sequence is 14 residues long. The CDR3 reads CASSLQGGSYEQYF. CDR3 DNA: TGTGCCAGCAGTTTACAGGGGGGCTCCTACGAGCAGTACTTC.

The chain is built from TRBV6-1 and TRBJ1-5; no clear D. Trimming removed 3 bases at V and 4 bases at J, with 19 bases between. This CDR3 is built from 17 residues. From germline, CDR1 is MNHNS and CDR2 SASEGT. The CDR3 region has the DNA TGTGCCAGCAGTGAGTTTCAAGGGCGGCAGCCAAATCAGCCCCAGCATTTT. This gives the protein CASSEFQGRQPNQPQHF.

The gene calls are TRBV30 and TRBJ1-2; D is unresolved. This CDR3 is 12 amino acids long. Germline V gene lookup returns CDR1 GTSNPN and CDR2 SVGIG (reference sequence). The V and J ends lost 4 bases and 6 bases respectively, with 12 bases between them. CDR3 coding DNA: TGTGCCTGGACACACACAGAAAATGGCTACACCTTC. Protein: CAWTHTENGYTF.

The chain combines TRBV6-6 with TRBJ2-1; no firm D call. The germline V gene has CDR1 MNHNY and CDR2 SVGAGI (reference sequence). Trimming took off 6 bases at V and 2 bases at J, with 14 bases between the two ends. The CDR3 extends over 15 amino acids. This CDR3 reads CASSRMGSTYNEQFF. In DNA form, the CDR3 reads TGTGCCAGCAGCCGCATGGGATCCACCTACAATGAGCAGTTCTTC.

The rearrangement uses TRBV2 and TRBJ2-3, with D possibly TRBD2 on 6 matching bases. Germline CDR1 SNHLY, CDR2 FYNNEI. CDR3 length: 17 amino acids. With 1 base removed from V and 3 bases from J, the gap between germline ends came to 17 bases. The CDR3 spells CASSEDNWTGATDTQYF. The DNA of the CDR3 is TGTGCCAGCAGTGAAGATAATTGGACGGGAGCTACAGATACGCAGTATTTT.

With regard to this clone: This same CDR3 is encoded by further DNA sequences in the sample. The chain is built from TRBV6-6 and TRBJ2-5; D is unclear. This CDR3 spans 13 amino acids. CDR1 is MNHNY, CDR2 SVGAGI, per germline (reference sequence). Trimming removed 2 bases at V and 2 bases at J, with 6 bases between. The CDR3 bases are TGTGCCAGCAGTTACGATGGACAAGAGACCCAGTACTTC. Its protein product is CASSYDGQETQYF.

Turning to this clone: The sample carries other DNA sequences with the same CDR3. V and J are TRBV4-3 and TRBJ2-7, with 7 positions matching TRBD1. CDR3 length: 14 amino acids. The V segment lost 1 base and the J segment 1 base; nucleotides outside the gene matches: 1. Germline assignment: CDR1 LGHNA and CDR2 YSLEER. Here the CDR3 DNA reads TGCGCCAGCAGCCAAGGACAGGGTTCCTACGAGCAGTACTTC. Translation: CASSQGQGSYEQYF.

This rearrangement joins TRBV4-1 to TRBJ1-1; D ambiguous. Trimming pared 4 bases from V and 1 base from J, leaving 10 bases between. The length of the CDR3 is 14 residues. The germline V gene encodes CDR1 MGHRA and CDR2 YSYEKL. The CDR3 loop reads CASSPTPRNTEAFF. CDR3 DNA sequence: TGCGCCAGCAGCCCAACTCCTCGGAACACTGAAGCTTTCTTT.

The rearrangement uses TRBV19 and TRBJ2-2, with D hard to call. Germline assignment: CDR1 LNHDA and CDR2 SQIVND (reference sequence). The V end lost 7 bases, the J end lost 0 bases, and 6 bases lay between the germline ends. The CDR3 runs 13 residues. This CDR3 reads CASIRPNTGELFF. The CDR3 DNA follows: TGTGCCAGTATTCGGCCGAACACCGGGGAGCTGTTTTTT.

The chain combines TRBV4-1 with TRBJ2-1; D might be TRBD2 (6 bases). This CDR3 region has 15 residues. CDR1 and CDR2 from the germline V gene are MGHRA and YSYEKL. Trimming removed 0 bases at V and 4 bases at J, with 10 bases between. This chain's CDR3 is CASSQDGSGYNEQFF. CDR3 DNA: TGCGCCAGCAGCCAAGATGGTAGCGGATACAATGAGCAGTTCTTC.

A word on this clone: Other DNA sequences within the sample encode an identical CDR3. The CDR3 region is CASSFGGPFYEQYF. The CDR3 DNA sequence: TGTGCCAGCAGTTTCGGTGGACCCTTCTACGAGCAGTACTTC. The chain recombines TRBV27 with TRBJ2-7; D remains ambiguous. This CDR3 spans 14 amino acids. V was cut by 3 bases and J by 3 bases, with 12 bases left in between. Germline V CDR1 and CDR2: MNHEY, SMNVEV (reference sequence).